These 28 T cell receptor beta chains were all obtained from the same sample, sequenced in a study of tumor-infiltrating lymphocytes in primary liver carcinoma. Co-extracting RNA and DNA was done with roughly 17-32 mg of unsorted bulk tissue as input. A primer matching the constant region was used to make TCR beta cDNA from approximately 0.45 ug of total RNA. The TCR beta library was amplified through three nested multiplex PCR rounds in a modified ARM-PCR procedure. The study ran its first two PCR rounds for approximately 10 cycles each, using TRBV1-TRBV30 forward primers and a C-beta reverse primer. TCRdb re-derived calls from the multiplex PCR reads in MiXCR, one entry per CDR3 protein. The sample records over 75,000 distinct CDR3 sequences, just over 65% being singletons. The sequencing input was tumor-adjacent normal liver tissue. These receptors were taken from a man between 40 and 49 years old with primary liver carcinoma and hepatitis B virus infection.

About this clonotype itself: At one end the junction does not follow the germline gene, possibly because of a read error. The CDR3 protein is CASSPTSGISYYEQIF. As DNA, the CDR3 is TGTGCCAGCAGCCCGACTAGCGGGATCTCCTACTATGAGCAGATCTTC. This chain joins TRBV4-2 and TRBJ2-1, with TRBD2 matching 11 bases. Per the germline V gene, CDR1 is LGHNA and CDR2 is YNFKEQ. The CDR3 totals 16 residues.

V usage is TRBV24-1 and J usage is TRBJ2-6, with TRBD1 as a possible D gene (6 bases). Germline CDR1 reads KGHDR; CDR2 reads SFDVKD. Trimming cost V 7 bases and J 1 base, with 7 bases left between them. The CDR3 covers 14 residues. CDR3: CATSRGSGANVLTF. Written as DNA, the CDR3 is TGTGCCACCAGCAGGGGATCTGGGGCCAACGTCCTGACTTTC.

Details on this clonotype: This clone may be a read error of a much larger clone one base away. This sequence joins TRBV4-2 and TRBJ2-7; D may be TRBD1 or TRBD2 (5 bases each). Germline values: CDR1 LGHNA, CDR2 YNFKEQ. The germline V and J ends were trimmed by 2 bases and 6 bases, with 17 bases remaining between them. This CDR3 contains 15 residues. The CDR3 region is CASSQPGTAIGEQYF. For the CDR3, the DNA is TGTGCCAGCAGCCAACCCGGGACCGCAATTGGCGAGCAGTACTTC.

Of note for this clonotype: Just one base apart from a much larger clone, this may be a read error. The chain's CDR3 is CAISEGKETPYF. The DNA of the CDR3 is TGTGCCATCAGTGAGGGGAAAGAGACCCCGTACTTC. The V call is TRBV10-3, the J call TRBJ2-5; D gene ambiguous. CDR1 and CDR2 (germline): ENHRY, SYGVKD. The CDR3 loop spans 12 amino acids.

Regarding this clonotype: The CDR3 does not close with the conserved phenylalanine or tryptophan, likely indicating a read error. The V call is TRBV28, the J call TRBJ2-7, with TRBD1 matching over 9 bases. The CDR3 contains 13 residues. CDR1 and CDR2 from the germline V gene are MDHEN and SYDVKM. V was pared by 7 bases and J by 4 bases, with 5 bases of the junction left unmatched. The CDR3 bases are TGTGCCAGCAAGGGGACAGGGCCATACGAGCAGTACTCC. It codes for CASKGTGPYEQYS.

Comments on this clonotype: Being one base from a much bigger clone, this may be a read error. The DNA for the CDR3 is TGTGCCAGCAGCTTAAATAGGTTTCTGAATGAGCAGTTCTTC. It translates to CASSLNRFLNEQFF. The chain uses TRBV7-8 and TRBJ2-1; D unclear. V was pared by 2 bases and J by 7 bases, with 12 bases between. The CDR3 loop spans 14 amino acids. The germline V gene encodes CDR1 SGHVS and CDR2 FQNEAQ. Complete variable domain (other parts from reference TRBV7-8 and TRBJ2-1): GAGVSQSPRYKVAKRGQDVALRCDPISGHVSLFWYQQALGQGPEFLTYFQNEAQLDKSGLPSDRFFAERPEGSVSTLKIQRTQQEDSAVYLCASSLNRFLNEQFFGPGTRLTVL.

This clonotype was detected ten times or more. V usage is TRBV5-5 and J usage is TRBJ1-6; D gene uncertain. In germline, CDR1 is SGHKS, CDR2 YYEKEE (reference sequence). The V and J ends lost 0 bases and 9 bases respectively, with 4 bases between them. The CDR3 runs to 12 residues. The CDR3 is CASSLDGSPLHF. Written as DNA, the CDR3 is TGTGCCAGCAGCTTGGATGGTTCACCCCTCCACTTT.

This clonotype was detected a few times. The chain joins TRBV7-9 to TRBJ2-7, with a tentative D call TRBD2 (5 bases). This CDR3 is built from 14 residues. The germline V and J ends were trimmed by 3 bases and 5 bases, with 14 bases remaining between them. Germline V gene lookup returns CDR1 SEHNR and CDR2 FQNEAQ (reference sequence). This CDR3 reads CASSFPGLGNEQYF. Written as DNA, the CDR3 is TGTGCCAGCAGCTTCCCGGGGTTAGGGAACGAGCAGTACTTC.

Note on this clonotype: This could be a read error, since a much larger clone is one nucleotide away. The chain couples TRBV7-9 to TRBJ2-1; the D gene is possibly TRBD2 (7 bases). The CDR3 loop spans 13 amino acids. Looked up from germline, CDR1 is SEHNR and CDR2 is FQNEAQ (reference sequence). CDR3 loop: CVSSRSGGYEQFF. In DNA, the CDR3 is TGTGTCAGCAGCCGTTCGGGGGGCTATGAGCAGTTCTTC.

In regard to this clonotype: The germline gene is not matched at one end of the junction; a read error may be the cause. This chain links TRBV13 with TRBJ2-7, with 8 nucleotides matching TRBD2. Germline V gene sequence: CDR1 PRHDT, CDR2 FYEKMQ (reference sequence). The CDR3 consists of 12 residues. CDR3 sequence: CVSNSGTSEQYF. The CDR3 DNA reads TGTGTCAGCAACTCCGGGACTAGCGAGCAGTACTTC.

This clonotype was seen ten or more times. This chain connects TRBV10-3 to TRBJ2-5, with TRBD2 matching over 12 bases. After removal of 0 bases from V and 2 bases from J, the junction contained 7 bases not matched to a gene. Germline values: CDR1 ENHRY, CDR2 SYGVKD. The CDR3 has 18 residues. The CDR3, as DNA: TGTGCCATCAGTGAGTCCTCTAGCGGGAGGGGATGGCAAGAGACCCAGTACTTC. Its translation is CAISESSSGRGWQETQYF.

This chain joins TRBV11-2 and TRBJ1-2; D uncertain. This CDR3 has 14 amino acids. Looked up from germline, CDR1 is SGHAT and CDR2 is FQNNGV. The V gene lost 1 base and the J gene lost 2 bases, with 8 bases spanning the gap. Here the CDR3 reads CASSLGWQNYGYTF. The CDR3 coding sequence is TGTGCCAGCAGCTTAGGCTGGCAGAACTATGGCTACACCTTC. The full variable domain, completed using reference TRBV11-2 and TRBJ1-2, is EAGVAQSPRYKIIEKRQSVAFWCNPISGHATLYWYQQILGQGPKLLIQFQNNGVVDDSQLPKDRFSAERLKGVDSTLKIQPAKLEDSAVYLCASSLGWQNYGYTFGSGTRLTVV.

This clonotype was found once. Because it lacks the conserved phenylalanine or tryptophan at the end, this CDR3 is likely a read error. This chain connects TRBV12-3 or TRBV12-4 to TRBJ2-1, with 11 nucleotides matching TRBD2. After removal of 7 bases from V and 6 bases from J, the junction contained 8 bases not matched to a gene. The CDR3 spans 15 residues. This chain's CDR3 is CASTTGTSGPNEQFL. The CDR3 DNA is TGTGCCAGCACCACCGGGACTAGCGGCCCCAATGAGCAGTTCTTA.

About this clonotype: As the CDR3 is not closed by the conserved phenylalanine or tryptophan, this likely results from a read error. The rearrangement links TRBV6-6 to TRBJ1-1, with a possible D match to TRBD1 (6 bases). This CDR3 comprises 13 residues. V shed 5 bases and J shed 3 bases, with 10 bases lying between them. Germline lookup yields CDR1 MNHNY and CDR2 SVGAGI (reference sequence). The CDR3 reads CASSAGADTEAFL. The CDR3 DNA is TGTGCCAGCAGTGCGGGGGCAGACACTGAAGCTTTCCTT.

With regard to this clonotype: Just one base apart from a much larger clone, this may be a read error. The CDR3 sequence is CASSLTRTSGGPEETQYF. CDR3 coding DNA: TGCGCCAGCAGCCTTACCCGGACTAGCGGGGGTCCCGAGGAGACCCAGTACTTC. The chain recombines TRBV4-1 with TRBJ2-5; 13 nucleotides agree with TRBD2. V was pared by 4 bases and J by 5 bases, with 13 bases of the junction left unmatched. The germline gives CDR1 MGHRA, CDR2 YSYEKL. CDR3 length: 18 residues.

The sample holds a few counts of this clonotype. Mismatch with germline at one junction end may stem from a read error. As DNA, the CDR3 is TGTGCCAGCGGCTTACATGACCCACTGTTTTTT. Its protein product is CASGLHDPLFF. The gene calls are TRBV11-2 and TRBJ1-4; D ambiguous. The V gene's germline CDR1 is SGHAT and CDR2 FQNNGV. This CDR3 has 11 amino acids.

There are many counts of this clonotype. The chain carries TRBV7-8 and TRBJ2-7, with 8 bases identical to TRBD1. Germline lookup yields CDR1 SGHVS and CDR2 FQNEAQ. J gave up 0 bases and V 4 bases, and 8 bases lay outside the gene matches. This CDR3 contains 16 residues. CDR3 nucleotide sequence: TGTGCCAGCAGCTCCGAAGGGGACAGGTTCTCCTACGAGCAGTACTTC. It yields the protein CASSSEGDRFSYEQYF.

Worth noting for this clonotype: A much larger clone sits a single nucleotide away, making a read error possible. The chain employs TRBV28 and TRBJ2-4; no clear D gene. Trimming pared 7 bases from V and 9 bases from J, leaving 13 bases between. Germline loops: CDR1 MDHEN, CDR2 SYDVKM. The CDR3 consists of 12 residues. CDR3 protein: CASNFRTGIQYF. The CDR3 nucleotides are TGTGCCAGCAATTTCCGGACGGGCATTCAGTACTTC.

This clonotype appeared a single time. The CDR3 loop is CASSRARGSENIQYF. CDR3 nucleotide sequence: TGTGCCAGCAGTCGAGCCAGGGGTTCCGAAAACATTCAGTACTTC. The chain links TRBV28 to TRBJ2-4; weak D call: TRBD1 (6 bases). The V and J ends lost 5 bases and 5 bases respectively, with 16 bases between them. The CDR3 is 15 amino acids. Looked up from germline, CDR1 is MDHEN and CDR2 is SYDVKM. The full variable domain, its missing parts supplied by reference TRBV28 and TRBJ2-4, is DVKVTQSSRYLVKRTGEKVFLECVQDMDHENMFWYRQDPGLGLRLIYFSYDVKMKEKGDIPEGYSVSREKKERFSLILESASTNQTSMYLCASSRARGSENIQYFGAGTRLSVL.

This clonotype was counted ten times or more. The V gene is TRBV5-5, the J gene TRBJ1-2, with D possibly being TRBD1 (5 bases). The CDR3 has 13 amino acids. Germline CDR1 reads SGHKS; CDR2 reads YYEKEE (reference sequence). V dropped 0 bases and J dropped 5 bases, with 8 bases sitting between them. CDR3 residues: CASSLEGTYGYTF. CDR3 DNA sequence: TGTGCCAGCAGCTTGGAAGGGACGTATGGCTACACCTTC.

A word on this clonotype: A read error may explain this, as a much larger clone is one base away. V and J are TRBV12-3 or TRBV12-4 and TRBJ1-5; D gene unclear. This CDR3 region has 14 residues. Trimming took 6 bases from V and 5 from J, leaving 14 bases between them. The CDR3 DNA reads TGTGCCAGCAGCCGTGGAGAAAGGGATCAGCCCCAGCATTTT. Its protein is CASSRGERDQPQHF.

This clonotype was counted a single time. A read error is possible here, since a much larger clone lies one base away. The genes are TRBV14 and TRBJ2-1; D may correspond to TRBD1 or TRBD2 (6 bases each). The CDR3 loop spans 16 amino acids. Trimming left V 4 bases short and J 6 bases short, with 19 bases between. Germline V lookup: CDR1 SGHDN, CDR2 FVKESK. CDR3 sequence reads: CASSPVLRGDPNEQFF. DNA for the CDR3: TGTGCCAGCAGCCCAGTATTGAGGGGGGACCCCAATGAGCAGTTCTTC.

The chain links TRBV7-6 to TRBJ2-3; D is uncertain. This CDR3 is 12 amino acids long. V gave up 1 base and J gave up 4 bases, with 3 bases separating them. Germline V gene lookup returns CDR1 SGHVS and CDR2 FNYEAQ. CDR3 amino acids: CASSLVPDTQYF. CDR3 nucleotides: TGTGCCAGCAGCTTAGTTCCAGATACGCAGTATTTT. Looking up the rest from reference TRBV7-6 and TRBJ2-3 gives the full variable domain: GAGVSQSPRYKVTKRGQDVALRCDPISGHVSLYWYRQALGQGPEFLTYFNYEAQQDKSGLPNDRFSAERPEGSISTLTIQRTEQRDSAMYRCASSLVPDTQYFGPGTRLTVL.

Comments on this clonotype: One end of the junction fails to match germline, which may point to a read error. This rearrangement joins TRBV11-2 to TRBJ2-1; 9 bases are a match to TRBD2. Germline CDR1 and CDR2: SGHAT and FQNNGV. CDR3 length: 16 residues. The CDR3 reads CASVSRPSGRIYEHFF. In DNA, the CDR3 is TGTGCCAGCGTCTCGCGCCCCAGCGGGAGGATCTATGAGCACTTCTTC.

This clonotype is a singleton in its sample. A read error may produce the germline difference seen at one junction end. This chain uses TRBV6-1 with TRBJ1-5, with D hard to call. The CDR3 sequence is 17 residues long. Germline lookup yields CDR1 MNHNS and CDR2 SASEGT. DNA of the CDR3: TGTGCCAGCAGTGAAGCGGCGGGGATGAACGGCAATCAGCCCCGGCATTTT. Its protein product is CASSEAAGMNGNQPRHF.

Here the CDR3 DNA reads TGTGCCAGCAGTGAATTCCTAGCTCTCACCTACAATGAGCAGTTCTTC. This sequence encodes CASSEFLALTYNEQFF. The chain is built from TRBV2 and TRBJ2-1; possibly TRBD2 for D (5 bases). The CDR3 totals 16 residues. Germline V CDR1 and CDR2: SNHLY, FYNNEI. Trimming cost V 2 bases and J 2 bases, with 13 bases left between them.

To note about this clonotype: One junction end does not reproduce the germline sequence, and a read error may be involved. This sequence joins TRBV4-1 and TRBJ2-1, with D possibly matching TRBD2 (5 bases). In germline, CDR1 is MGHRA, CDR2 YSYEKL. The CDR3 is 13 residues long. This chain's CDR3 is CTSSSSPGSEQFF. The CDR3 DNA sequence: TGCACCAGCAGCTCCTCCCCGGGGTCTGAGCAGTTCTTC.

At least ten counts were recorded for this clonotype. The chain links TRBV7-8 to TRBJ2-3, with D perhaps TRBD2 (6 bases). This CDR3 contains 18 residues. V dropped 1 base and J dropped 2 bases, with 19 bases sitting between them. CDR1 is SGHVS and CDR2 is FQNEAQ in the germline V gene. The chain's CDR3 is CASSLGWGTPGDTDTQYF. In nucleotides, the CDR3 is TGTGCCAGCAGCTTAGGCTGGGGGACTCCGGGGGACACAGATACGCAGTATTTT.